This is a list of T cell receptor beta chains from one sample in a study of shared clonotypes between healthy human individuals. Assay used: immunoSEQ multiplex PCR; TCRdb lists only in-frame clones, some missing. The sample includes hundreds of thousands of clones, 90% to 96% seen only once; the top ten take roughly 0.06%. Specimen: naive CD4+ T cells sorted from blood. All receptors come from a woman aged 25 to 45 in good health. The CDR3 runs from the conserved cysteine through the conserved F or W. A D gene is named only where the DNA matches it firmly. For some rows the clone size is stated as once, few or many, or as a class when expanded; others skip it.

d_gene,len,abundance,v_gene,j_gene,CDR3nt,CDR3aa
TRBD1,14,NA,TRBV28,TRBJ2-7,TGTGCCAGCAGTTCCGGGGACAGGGGTGACGAGCAGTACTTC,CASSSGDRGDEQYF
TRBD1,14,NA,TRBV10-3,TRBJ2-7,TGTGCCATCACCGCCGGGACAGGGGGCGACGAGCAGTACTTC,CAITAGTGGDEQYF
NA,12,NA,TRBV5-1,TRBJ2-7,TGCGCCAGCAGACCCGAGGGGCACGAGCAGTACTTC,CASRPEGHEQYF
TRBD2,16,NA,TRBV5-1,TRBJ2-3,TGCGCCAGCAGCTCCCCCGGGACTAGCGGTGCAGATACGCAGTATTTT,CASSSPGTSGADTQYF
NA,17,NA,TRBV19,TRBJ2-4,TGTGCCAGTAGTATAGATCTAGCCTCTCTAGCCAAAAACATTCAGTACTTC,CASSIDLASLAKNIQYF
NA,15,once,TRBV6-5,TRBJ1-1,TGTGCCAGCAGCTTCAGTGGGGCGGCGAGGACTGAAGCTTTCTTT,CASSFSGAARTEAFF
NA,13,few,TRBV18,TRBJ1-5,TGTGCCAGCTCACCCCTAGGAGGGCAGCCCCAGCATTTT,CASSPLGGQPQHF
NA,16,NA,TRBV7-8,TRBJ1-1,TGTGCCAGCAGCTTAGGCCGGCAAAGTTTAGGCACTGAAGCTTTCTTT,CASSLGRQSLGTEAFF
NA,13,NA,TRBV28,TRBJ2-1,TGTGCCAGCCTAGGGAGCTCCTACAATGAGCAGTTCTTC,CASLGSSYNEQFF
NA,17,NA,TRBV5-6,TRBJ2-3,TGTGCCAGCAGCGACCGGAAGGGAGTTCGGCACACAGATACGCAGTATTTT,CASSDRKGVRHTDTQYF
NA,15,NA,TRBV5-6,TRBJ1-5,TGTGCCAGCAGCCCCATGGGTGGCAGCAATCAGCCCCAGCATTTT,CASSPMGGSNQPQHF
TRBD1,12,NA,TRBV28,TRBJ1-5,TGTGCCAGCAGACAGGGGATGGAGCCCCAGCATTTT,CASRQGMEPQHF
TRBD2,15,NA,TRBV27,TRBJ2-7,TGTGCCAGCAGCAGAGTAGCGGGAGGGGCCTACGAGCAGTACTTC,CASSRVAGGAYEQYF
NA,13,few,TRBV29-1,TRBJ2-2,TGCAGCGCCCGGGAACCGAACACCGGGGAGCTGTTTTTT,CSAREPNTGELFF
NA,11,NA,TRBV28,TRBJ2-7,TGTGCCAGCAGGGGCTTCTACGAGCAGTACTTC,CASRGFYEQYF
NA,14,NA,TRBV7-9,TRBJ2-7,TGTGCCAGCAGCTTAGAATTAGACAGCCTGAGACAGTACTTC,CASSLELDSLRQYF
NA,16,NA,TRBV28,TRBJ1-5,TGTGCCAGCGAAATCACAAAATTGGAGCGCAATCAGCCCCAGCATTTT,CASEITKLERNQPQHF
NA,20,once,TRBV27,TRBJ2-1,TGTGCCAGCAGTCTGATCAGCGGATCCCGAATTCCGCAATCGTTCGATGAGCAGTTCTTC,CASSLISGSRIPQSFDEQFF
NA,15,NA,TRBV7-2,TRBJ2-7,TGTGCCAGCAGCTACCGTCCTGGACTTCCTTACGAGCAGTACTTC,CASSYRPGLPYEQYF
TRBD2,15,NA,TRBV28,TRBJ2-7,TGTGCCAGCCAGCTAGCGGGAGGATACTCCTACGAGCAGTACTTC,CASQLAGGYSYEQYF
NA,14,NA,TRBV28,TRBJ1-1,TGTGCCAGCAGCAGACAGATCCTGAACACTGAAGCTTTCTTT,CASSRQILNTEAFF
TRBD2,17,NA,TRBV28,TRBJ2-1,TGTGCCAGCAGGGGTGGAAAAGGACTAGCGGGAGACGGTGAGCAGTTCTTC,CASRGGKGLAGDGEQFF
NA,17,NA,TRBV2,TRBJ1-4,TGTGCCAGCAGTGCGGGTGGCGGGAGGAAGTCTAATGAAAAACTGTTTTTT,CASSAGGGRKSNEKLFF
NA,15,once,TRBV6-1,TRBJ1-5,TGTGCCAGCAGTGAAAAGCAGATTAGCAATCAGCCCCAGCATTTT,CASSEKQISNQPQHF
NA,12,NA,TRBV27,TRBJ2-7,TGTGCCAGCGAGTCCTTCTCCTACGAGCAGTACTTC,CASESFSYEQYF
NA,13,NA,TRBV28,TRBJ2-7,TGTGCCAGCAGTTTATCCAACCTGTACGAGCAGTACTTC,CASSLSNLYEQYF
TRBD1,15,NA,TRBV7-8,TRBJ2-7,TGTGCCAGCAGCTTAGAGACAGGGGGAGTTTACGAGCAGTACTTC,CASSLETGGVYEQYF
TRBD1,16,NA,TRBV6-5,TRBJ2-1,TGTGCCAGCAGTTACTCGATCCTTGTTGACAGGGGCCTCAAGTTCTTC,CASSYSILVDRGLKFF
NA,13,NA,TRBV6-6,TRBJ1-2,TGTGCCAGCAGTTACGGTGAGAACTATGGCTACACCTTC,CASSYGENYGYTF
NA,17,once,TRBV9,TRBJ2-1,TGTGCCAGCAGCGTAGGGGGATCCTTCGTGGCTTACAATGAGCAGTTCTTC,CASSVGGSFVAYNEQFF
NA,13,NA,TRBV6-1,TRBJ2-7,TGTGCCAGCATTGGGAGTCCCGCCTACGAGCAGTACTTC,CASIGSPAYEQYF
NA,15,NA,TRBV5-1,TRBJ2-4,TGCGCCAGCAGCTTGGCCGGGGACCGTAGAAACATTCAGTACTTC,CASSLAGDRRNIQYF
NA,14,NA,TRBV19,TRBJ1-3,TGTGCCAGTAGGCCCGCGGGTTCTGGAAACACCATATATTTT,CASRPAGSGNTIYF
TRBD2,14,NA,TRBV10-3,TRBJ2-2,TGTGCCATCAGAGCTAGCGGTAACACCGGGGAGCTGTTTTTT,CAIRASGNTGELFF
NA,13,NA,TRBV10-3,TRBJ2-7,TGTGCCATCAGTGAGACGGACCTCTACGAGCAGTACTTC,CAISETDLYEQYF
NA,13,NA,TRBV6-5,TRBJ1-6,TGTGCCAGCAAGGACAGAACCAATTCACCCCTCCACTTT,CASKDRTNSPLHF
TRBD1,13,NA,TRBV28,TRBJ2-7,TGTGCCAGCAGTTCAGACAGGGGGAACGAGCAGTACTTC,CASSSDRGNEQYF
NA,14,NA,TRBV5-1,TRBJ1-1,TGCGCCAGCAGCGTACACCACGTCGGGGCTGAAGCTTTCTTT,CASSVHHVGAEAFF
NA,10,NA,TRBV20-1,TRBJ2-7,TGCAGTGCCAACTCGGACGAGCAGTACTTC,CSANSDEQYF
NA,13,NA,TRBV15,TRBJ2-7,TGTGCCACCAGCAGGATCCCCGTTGGAGAGCAGTACTTC,CATSRIPVGEQYF
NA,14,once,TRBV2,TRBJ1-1,TGTGCCAGCAGCGATGGTGGTTGGGACACTGAAGCTTTCTTT,CASSDGGWDTEAFF
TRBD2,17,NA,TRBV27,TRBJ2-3,TGTGCCAGCAGTTTGCGGCCTGGACTAGCGGGAAGAGATACGCAGTATTTT,CASSLRPGLAGRDTQYF
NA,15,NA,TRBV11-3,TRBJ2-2,TGTGCCAGCAGCTTAGCTGGAACAACCACCGGGGAGCTGTTTTTT,CASSLAGTTTGELFF
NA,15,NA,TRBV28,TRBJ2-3,TGTGCCAGCAGTACTCAGGACCACGGCACAGATACGCAGTATTTT,CASSTQDHGTDTQYF
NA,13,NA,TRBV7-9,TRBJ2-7,TGTGCCAGCAGCTTGACGGGAGAGTACGAGCAGTACTTC,CASSLTGEYEQYF
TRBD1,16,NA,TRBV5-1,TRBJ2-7,TGCGCCAGCAGCCCCGGGACAGGGAAATCGGTCGTCGAGCAGTACTTC,CASSPGTGKSVVEQYF
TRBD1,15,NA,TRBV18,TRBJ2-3,TGTGCCAGCTCACGCCGGGACAGGGGTACAGATACGCAGTATTTT,CASSRRDRGTDTQYF
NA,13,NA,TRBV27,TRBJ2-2,TGTGCCAGCAGGTTGCGGGGCACCGGGGAGCTGTTTTTT,CASRLRGTGELFF
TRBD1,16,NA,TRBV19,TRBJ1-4,TGTGCCAGTAGTCCCCCGGGGCAGGGGGCGCGTGAAAAACTGTTTTTT,CASSPPGQGAREKLFF
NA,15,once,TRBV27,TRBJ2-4,TGTGCCAGCAGTTCCCCCGAGCTAGCCAAAAACATTCAGTACTTC,CASSSPELAKNIQYF
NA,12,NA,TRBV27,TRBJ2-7,TGTGCCAGCCGGGGACGGCACTACGAGCAGTACTTC,CASRGRHYEQYF
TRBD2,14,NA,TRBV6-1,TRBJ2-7,TGTGCCAGCAGTGGTAGCGGGAGGTCCTACGAGCAGTACTTC,CASSGSGRSYEQYF
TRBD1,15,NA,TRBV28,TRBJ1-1,TGTGCCAGTTATCCCCCCCCGCAGGGGGCTACTGAAGCTTTCTTT,CASYPPPQGATEAFF
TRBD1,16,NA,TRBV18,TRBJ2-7,TGTGCCAGCTCACCAAAGGGGACAGGCCAGACCTACGAGCAGTACTTC,CASSPKGTGQTYEQYF
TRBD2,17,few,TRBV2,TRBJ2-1,TGTGCCAGCAGTGTACGACTAGCGATGGATCTCTACAATGAGCAGTTCTTC,CASSVRLAMDLYNEQFF
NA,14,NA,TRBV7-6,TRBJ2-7,TGTGCCAGCAGCTTAGCGGTAGGGGGGAACGAGCAGTACTTC,CASSLAVGGNEQYF
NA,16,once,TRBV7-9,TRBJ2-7,TGTGCCAGCAGCCAGCGTTGGGGTGGGGACTCCTACGAGCAGTACTTC,CASSQRWGGDSYEQYF